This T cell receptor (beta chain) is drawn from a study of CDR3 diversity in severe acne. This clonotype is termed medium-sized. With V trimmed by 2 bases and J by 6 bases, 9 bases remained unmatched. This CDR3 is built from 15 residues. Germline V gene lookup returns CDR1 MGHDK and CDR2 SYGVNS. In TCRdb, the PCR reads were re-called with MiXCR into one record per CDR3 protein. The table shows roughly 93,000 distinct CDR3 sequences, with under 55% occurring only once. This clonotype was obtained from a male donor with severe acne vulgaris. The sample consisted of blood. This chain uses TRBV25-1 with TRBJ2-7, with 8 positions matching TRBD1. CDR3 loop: CASSELSGGFIEQYF. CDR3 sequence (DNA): TGTGCCAGCAGTGAACTGTCAGGGGGCTTTATCGAGCAGTACTTC.